The TCR beta chain under discussion was sequenced for a study of Ad26.COV2.S vaccination and SARS-CoV-2 variants. Across the study: Ad26.COV2.S, an intramuscular injection, was given once or twice 56 days apart.

Study results and caveats: There was reportedly substantial breadth in spike-specific CD8+ and CD4+ T cell responses after vaccination.

A note on this clone: Its specificity is not known.

Repertoires were generated with immunoSEQ multiplex PCR, while TCRdb's copy carries only in-frame clones and drops some. The sample records about 440,000 clones, less than 95% being singletons. The CDR3 contains 14 residues. The germline V and J ends were trimmed by 3 bases and 1 base, with 10 bases remaining between them. The germline gives CDR1 MGHDK, CDR2 SYGVNS. Treatment indicated: around 19 received Ad26.COV2.S at low or high dose, single or two shots; roughly 5 received placebo; per-sample allocation not given. Sampling took place 63 days after the first vaccine or placebo injection. This clonotype was obtained from a person between 18 and 65 years old who received the Ad26.COV2.S COVID-19 vaccine or a placebo. This sequence joins TRBV25-1 and TRBJ2-7, with D perhaps being TRBD1 or TRBD2 (5 bases each). This sample comprised peripheral blood, obtained in a trial of Ad26.COV2.S vaccine versus placebo. The CDR3 nucleotides are TGTGCCAGCAGTGAGGGGGTAGGTTCCTACGAGCAGTACTTC. It is translated as CASSEGVGSYEQYF.